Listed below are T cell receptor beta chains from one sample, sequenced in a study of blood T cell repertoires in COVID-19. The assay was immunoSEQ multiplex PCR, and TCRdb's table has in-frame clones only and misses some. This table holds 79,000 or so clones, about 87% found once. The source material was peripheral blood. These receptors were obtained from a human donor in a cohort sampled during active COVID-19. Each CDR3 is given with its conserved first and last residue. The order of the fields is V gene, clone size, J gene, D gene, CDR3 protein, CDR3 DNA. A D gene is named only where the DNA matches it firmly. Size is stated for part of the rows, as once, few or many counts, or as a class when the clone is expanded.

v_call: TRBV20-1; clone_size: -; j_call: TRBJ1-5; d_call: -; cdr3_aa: CSAPDRSSQHF; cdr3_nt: TGCAGTGCTCCTGACAGATCTTCCCAGCATTTT
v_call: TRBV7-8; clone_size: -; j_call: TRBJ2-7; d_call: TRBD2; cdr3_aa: CASSLRGLANEQYF; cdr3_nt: TGTGCCAGCAGCTTAAGGGGACTAGCCAACGAGCAGTACTTC
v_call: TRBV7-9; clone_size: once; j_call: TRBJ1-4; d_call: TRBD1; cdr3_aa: CASSKQGADEKLFF; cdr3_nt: TGTGCCAGCAGCAAACAGGGGGCAGATGAAAAACTGTTTTTT
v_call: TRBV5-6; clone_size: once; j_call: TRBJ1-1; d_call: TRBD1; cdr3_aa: CASSRDRGPGGTEAFF; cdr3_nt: TGTGCCAGCAGCCGGGACAGGGGTCCGGGGGGCACTGAAGCTTTCTTT
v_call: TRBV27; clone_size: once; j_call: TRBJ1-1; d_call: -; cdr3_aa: CASSSTTVRNTEAFF; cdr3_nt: TGTGCCAGCAGTTCCACCACAGTCAGGAACACTGAAGCTTTCTTT
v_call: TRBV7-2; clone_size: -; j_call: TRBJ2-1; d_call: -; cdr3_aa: CASSLGAGSHNEQFF; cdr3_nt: TGTGCCAGCAGCTTAGGAGCAGGTTCCCACAATGAGCAGTTCTTC
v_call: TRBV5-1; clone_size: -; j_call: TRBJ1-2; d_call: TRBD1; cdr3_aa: CASSRVGDSSIYGYTF; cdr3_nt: TGCGCCAGCAGCAGGGTGGGGGACAGCTCTATCTATGGCTACACCTTC
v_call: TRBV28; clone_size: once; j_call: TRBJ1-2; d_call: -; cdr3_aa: CASSMTANYGYTF; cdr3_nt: TGTGCCAGCAGTATGACAGCTAACTATGGCTACACCTTC
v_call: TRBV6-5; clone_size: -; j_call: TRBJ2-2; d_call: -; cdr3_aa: CASTPGQPNTGELFF; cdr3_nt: TGTGCCAGTACCCCAGGGCAGCCCAACACCGGGGAGCTGTTTTTT
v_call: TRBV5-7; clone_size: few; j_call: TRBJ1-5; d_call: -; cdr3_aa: CAYKPQHF; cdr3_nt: TGTGCCTACAAGCCCCAGCATTTT
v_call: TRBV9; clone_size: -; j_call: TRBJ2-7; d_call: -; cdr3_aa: CASSPFGVGSSLEQYF; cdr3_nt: TGTGCCAGCAGCCCCTTCGGGGTCGGGAGCTCCCTCGAGCAGTACTTC
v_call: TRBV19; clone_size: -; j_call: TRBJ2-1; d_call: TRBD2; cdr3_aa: CASSLSSGSSYEQFF; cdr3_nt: TGTGCCAGTAGCCTCTCTAGCGGGAGTTCCTATGAGCAGTTCTTC
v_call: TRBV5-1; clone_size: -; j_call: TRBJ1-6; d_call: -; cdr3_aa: CASSFSRVGSPLHF; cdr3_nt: TGCGCCAGCAGCTTCAGCAGGGTTGGGTCACCCCTCCACTTT
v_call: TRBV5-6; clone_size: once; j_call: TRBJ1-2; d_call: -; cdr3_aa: CASTKQGSSSF; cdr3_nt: TGTGCCAGCACCAAGCAGGGGTCCTCTTCCTTC
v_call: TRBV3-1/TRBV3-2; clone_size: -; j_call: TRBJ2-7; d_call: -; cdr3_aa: CASSPDGGSYEQYF; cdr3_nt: TGTGCCAGCAGCCCCGACGGAGGAAGTTACGAGCAGTACTTC
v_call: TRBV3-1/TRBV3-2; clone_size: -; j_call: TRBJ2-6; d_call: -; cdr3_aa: CASSSTVSGANVLTF; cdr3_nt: TGTGCCAGCAGTTCTACAGTCTCTGGGGCCAACGTCCTGACTTTC
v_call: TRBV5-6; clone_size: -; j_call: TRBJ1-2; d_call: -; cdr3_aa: CASSFTGQDYGYTF; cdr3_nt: TGTGCCAGCAGCTTCACGGGACAAGACTATGGCTACACCTTC
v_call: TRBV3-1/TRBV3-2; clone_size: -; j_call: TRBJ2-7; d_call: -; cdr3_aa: CASAPLQAGYEQYF; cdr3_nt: TGTGCCAGCGCCCCCCTCCAGGCAGGGTACGAGCAGTACTTC
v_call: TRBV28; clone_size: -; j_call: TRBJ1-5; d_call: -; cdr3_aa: CATQPQGGGNQPQHF; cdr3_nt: TGTGCCACCCAACCCCAGGGAGGGGGCAATCAGCCCCAGCATTTT
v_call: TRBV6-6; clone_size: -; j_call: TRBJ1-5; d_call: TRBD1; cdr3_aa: CASSYTQGGNQPQHF; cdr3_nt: TGTGCCAGCAGTTACACTCAGGGGGGAAACCAGCCCCAGCATTTT
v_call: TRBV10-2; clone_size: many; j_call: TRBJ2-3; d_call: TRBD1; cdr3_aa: CASSDAGGEDTQYF; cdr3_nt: TGCGCCAGCAGTGACGCAGGGGGCGAAGATACGCAGTATTTT
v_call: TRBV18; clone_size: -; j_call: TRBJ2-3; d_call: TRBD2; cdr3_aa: CASSQQASGGVDTQYF; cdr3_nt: TGTGCCAGCTCACAACAGGCTAGCGGGGGCGTTGATACGCAGTATTTT
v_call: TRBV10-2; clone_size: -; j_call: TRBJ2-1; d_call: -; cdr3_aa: CASSGSASYNEQFF; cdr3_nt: TGCGCCAGCAGTGGAAGCGCGAGCTACAATGAGCAGTTCTTC
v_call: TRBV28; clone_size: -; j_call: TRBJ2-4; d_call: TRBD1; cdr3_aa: CASSSGGSLAKNIQYF; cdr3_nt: TGTGCCAGCAGCTCAGGGGGCTCTCTAGCCAAAAACATTCAGTACTTC